The following is a TCR beta chain sequence with its context. The data stem from a study of blood T cell repertoires in COVID-19. Study information: Researchers got acute and convalescent COVID-19 samples from the United States, Italy and Spain. PBMCs, B-cell-depleted T cells, or T cells were the source of the cDNA or gDNA that made up the material.

Authors' analysis steps: Amplification with reference gene primers provided the estimates of nucleated cell counts. Measured with immunoSEQ multiplex PCR; TCRdb has only the in-frame clones, and not every one. For V, J and clone size, that table is used; D and trimming come from the DNA. The sample consists of roughly 160,000 clones, roughly 91% of them appearing once. Germline V CDR1 and CDR2: MGHRA, YSYEKL. With 3 bases removed from V and 6 bases from J, the gap between germline ends came to 11 bases. The CDR3 contains 13 residues. Sequencing was carried out using peripheral blood. The gene calls are TRBV4-1 and TRBJ1-2, with D perhaps matching TRBD1 (6 bases). This sequence originates from a man aged 18 to 29 with COVID-19, enrolled during active disease. The CDR3 coding sequence is TGCGCCAGCAGCCAGCGGGGGCTGCATGGCTACACCTTC. Amino acid sequence: CASSQRGLHGYTF.